This T cell receptor (beta chain) was sequenced for a study of beta chain features in type 1 diabetes. Points from the study as a whole: All four CD4+ subsets from Type 1 diabetes patients carried moderately but significantly shorter TCRB CDR3s.

The authors reverse transcribed all of the isolated RNA, so sequencing captured expressed TCRB transcripts. Some clones are missing from TCRdb's copy, which holds only in-frame ones; the method was immunoSEQ multiplex PCR. The sample shows 220,000 or so clones, 68% of them seen only once. In regard to this clone: Its target is not known.

The CDR3 runs to 11 residues. Trimming took off 5 bases at V and 5 bases at J, with 7 bases between the two ends. Germline CDR1 and CDR2: SNHLY and FYNNEI. The sequenced sample consisted of naive CD4+ T cells from blood. This sequence joins TRBV2 and TRBJ2-7, with no clear D. The receptor was isolated from a man younger than 40 in good health. The CDR3 DNA is TGTGCCAGCAGTTATGCCGACGAGCAGTACTTC. Translated: CASSYADEQYF.